The rows below give T cell receptor beta chains drawn from one sample of a study of PD-1 blockade in mismatch repair-deficient tumors. The repertoire was sequenced with immunoSEQ multiplex PCR; TCRdb's copy has only in-frame clones and lacks some. Here the sample spans approximately 130,000 clones, around 86% being singletons. The material sequenced was peripheral blood, taken 44 weeks after starting pembrolizumab. These receptors were obtained from an adult with mismatch repair-deficient cancer. The CDR3 runs from the conserved cysteine through the conserved F or W. The order of the fields is CDR3 DNA, CDR3 protein, J gene, V gene, clone size, D gene. D genes are given only for firm matches. Expanded clones are given a class, and other clones once, few, many or no size at all.

cdr3_nt: TGCGCCAGCAGTATAACAGGGGCCGCCCCCTACGAGCAGTACTTC
cdr3_aa: CASSITGAAPYEQYF
j_call: TRBJ2-7
v_call: TRBV4-1
clone_size: -
d_call: TRBD1

cdr3_nt: TGTGCCAGTAGTAGACTAGATAAAACCGCTGAAGCTTTCTTT
cdr3_aa: CASSRLDKTAEAFF
j_call: TRBJ1-1
v_call: TRBV19
clone_size: -
d_call: -

cdr3_nt: TGTGCCACCCTGGGGGGCCTGAACACCGGGGAGCTGTTTTTT
cdr3_aa: CATLGGLNTGELFF
j_call: TRBJ2-2
v_call: TRBV7-9
clone_size: -
d_call: -

cdr3_nt: TGTGCCAGCAGCCTCTACACTGAAGCTTTCTTT
cdr3_aa: CASSLYTEAFF
j_call: TRBJ1-1
v_call: TRBV5-8
clone_size: -
d_call: -

cdr3_nt: TGTGCCAGCAGCCAGACAGCCTACGAGCAGTACTTC
cdr3_aa: CASSQTAYEQYF
j_call: TRBJ2-7
v_call: TRBV7-9
clone_size: few
d_call: -

cdr3_nt: TGTGCCAGCGGGCGGAGCAACAATGAGCAGTTCTTC
cdr3_aa: CASGRSNNEQFF
j_call: TRBJ2-1
v_call: TRBV7-6
clone_size: -
d_call: -

cdr3_nt: TGTGCCAGCAGGCCTCCAGGGGGGGGCCAGTACTTC
cdr3_aa: CASRPPGGGQYF
j_call: TRBJ2-5
v_call: TRBV2
clone_size: few
d_call: -

cdr3_nt: TGCGCCAGCAGCTTGGTGGGGGCGCGGGGTCAGCCCCAGCATTTT
cdr3_aa: CASSLVGARGQPQHF
j_call: TRBJ1-5
v_call: TRBV5-1
clone_size: -
d_call: -

cdr3_nt: TGTGCCAGCAGCCCGGACTCTGATGAGCAGTTCTTC
cdr3_aa: CASSPDSDEQFF
j_call: TRBJ2-1
v_call: TRBV11-2
clone_size: -
d_call: -

cdr3_nt: TGTGCCAGCAGCGTCGAAGGGTCGGCAGATACGCAGTATTTT
cdr3_aa: CASSVEGSADTQYF
j_call: TRBJ2-3
v_call: TRBV9
clone_size: -
d_call: -

cdr3_nt: TGTGCCAGTAGCAGTGTTAAAACCTACAATGAGCAGTTCTTC
cdr3_aa: CASSSVKTYNEQFF
j_call: TRBJ2-1
v_call: TRBV19
clone_size: once
d_call: -

cdr3_nt: TGTGCCAGCAGCTCTATCGGACAGGCAAGGGCCACTGAAGCTTTCTTT
cdr3_aa: CASSSIGQARATEAFF
j_call: TRBJ1-1
v_call: TRBV5-8
clone_size: -
d_call: TRBD1

cdr3_nt: TGTGCCAGTAGTCCGGGACAGGCCTTTAATGAAAAACTGTTTTTT
cdr3_aa: CASSPGQAFNEKLFF
j_call: TRBJ1-4
v_call: TRBV19
clone_size: -
d_call: TRBD1

cdr3_nt: TGTGCCAGCAGCTCAAATGGACAGCCCCAAGAGACCCAGTACTTC
cdr3_aa: CASSSNGQPQETQYF
j_call: TRBJ2-5
v_call: TRBV7-2
clone_size: -
d_call: -

cdr3_nt: TGCAGTGCCAGGACGTACACTGAAGCTTTCTTT
cdr3_aa: CSARTYTEAFF
j_call: TRBJ1-1
v_call: TRBV20-1
clone_size: -
d_call: -